This T cell receptor (beta chain) is from a study of OX40 agonist ivuxolimab in advanced cancers. This clone was seen just once. Germline V gives CDR1 SGHAT, CDR2 FQNNGV. The CDR3 extends over 14 amino acids. Losses at the gene ends were 6 bases for V and 5 bases for J; bases not matched to a gene: 5. Using immunoSEQ multiplex PCR, the repertoire was profiled, and TCRdb retains in-frame clones only, with some absent. The table includes roughly 30,000 clones, approximately 88% detected once. The clonotype originates from an adult with an advanced solid tumor such as melanoma, head and neck, liver or kidney cancer. The sample in question was CD4+ or CD8+ T cells sorted from blood, obtained in a trial of the OX40 agonist ivuxolimab. J is TRBJ2-7 and V is TRBV11-2, with 12 bases that match TRBD2. The CDR3 loop reads CASSLAGGPHEQYF. Written as DNA, the CDR3 is TGTGCCAGCAGTCTAGCGGGAGGGCCACACGAGCAGTACTTC.